The clone carrying this TCR beta chain was detected many times. No antigen is known for it. V was clipped by 2 bases and J by 5 bases, with 12 bases between them. There are 14 residues in the CDR3. The V gene's germline CDR1 is SGHAT and CDR2 FQNNGV. The sample comes from a study of T cells in Graves' hyperthyroidism and ophthalmopathy. Notes on the study in general: Model-based prediction identified ophthalmopathy a median 6.5 months prior to its onset.

Clinical symptoms, serum thyroxine and TRAb, thyroid ultrasound and orbital computed tomography together formed the diagnostic basis. RNA transcripts yielded amplified TCR beta CDR3 regions. HTBI primers were employed in a first-round RT-PCR of the TCR CDR3. One entry per CDR3 protein results from TCRdb running MiXCR on the multiplex PCR reads. The data hold 450,000 to 500,000 distinct CDR3 sequences, with under 25% observed a single time. The V gene is TRBV11-2, the J gene TRBJ2-5, with a possible D match to TRBD2 (5 bases). Material for sequencing was blood. The TCR comes from a woman in her 70s with Graves' ophthalmopathy. This chain's CDR3 is CASSLTETGETQYF. CDR3 coding DNA: TGTGCCAGCAGCTTAACCGAGACGGGGGAGACCCAGTACTTC.